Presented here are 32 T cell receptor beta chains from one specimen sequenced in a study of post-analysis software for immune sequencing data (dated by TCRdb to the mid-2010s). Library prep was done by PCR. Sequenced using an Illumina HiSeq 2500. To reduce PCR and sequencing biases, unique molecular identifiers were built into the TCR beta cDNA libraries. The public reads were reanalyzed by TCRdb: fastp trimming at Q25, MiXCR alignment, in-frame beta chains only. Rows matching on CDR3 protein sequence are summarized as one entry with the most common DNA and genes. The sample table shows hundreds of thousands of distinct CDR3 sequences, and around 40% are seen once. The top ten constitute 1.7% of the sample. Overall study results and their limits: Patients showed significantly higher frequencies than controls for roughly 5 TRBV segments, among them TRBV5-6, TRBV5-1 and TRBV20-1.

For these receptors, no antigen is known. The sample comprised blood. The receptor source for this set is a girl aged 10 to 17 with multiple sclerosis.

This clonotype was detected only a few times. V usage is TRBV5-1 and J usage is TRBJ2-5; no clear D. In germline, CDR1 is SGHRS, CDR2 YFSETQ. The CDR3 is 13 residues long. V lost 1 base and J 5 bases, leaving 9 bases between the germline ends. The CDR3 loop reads CASSLMDLETQYF. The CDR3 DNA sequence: TGCGCCAGCAGCTTGATGGATCTTGAGACCCAGTACTTC.

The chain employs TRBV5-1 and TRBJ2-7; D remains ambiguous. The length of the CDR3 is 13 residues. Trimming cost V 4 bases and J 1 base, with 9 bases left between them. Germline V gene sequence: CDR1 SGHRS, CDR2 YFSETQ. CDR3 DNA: TGCGCCAGCAGCCCGGAGTCTTCCTACGAGCAGTACTTC. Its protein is CASSPESSYEQYF.

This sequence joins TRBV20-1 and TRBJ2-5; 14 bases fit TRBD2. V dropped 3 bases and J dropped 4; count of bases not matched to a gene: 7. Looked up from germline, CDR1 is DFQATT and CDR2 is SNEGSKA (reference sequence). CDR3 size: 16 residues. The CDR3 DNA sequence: TGCAGTGCTAGCTTGGGGACTAGCGGGAGTGGAGAGACCCAGTACTTC. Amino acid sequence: CSASLGTSGSGETQYF.

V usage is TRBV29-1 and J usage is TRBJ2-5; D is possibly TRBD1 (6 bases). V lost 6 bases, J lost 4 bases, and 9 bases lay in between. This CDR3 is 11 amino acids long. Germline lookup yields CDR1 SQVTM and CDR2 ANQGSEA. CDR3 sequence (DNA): TGCAGCGTCAAGACAGGAGAGACCCAGTACTTC. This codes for CSVKTGETQYF.

The DNA of the CDR3 is TGCAGTGTTGGTCAAGCGCAGCAAGAGACCCAGTACTTC. It specifies CSVGQAQQETQYF. The chain carries TRBV20-1 and TRBJ2-5; D not resolved. Germline CDR1 reads DFQATT; CDR2 reads SNEGSKA (reference sequence). V was trimmed by 7 bases and J by 2 bases, leaving 14 bases between them. The CDR3 consists of 13 residues.

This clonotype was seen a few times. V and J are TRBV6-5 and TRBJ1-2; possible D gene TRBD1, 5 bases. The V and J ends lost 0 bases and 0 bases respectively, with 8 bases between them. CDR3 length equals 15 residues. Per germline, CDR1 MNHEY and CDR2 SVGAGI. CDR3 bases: TGTGCCAGCAGTTACTCAGACAGAGCTAACTATGGCTACACCTTC. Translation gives CASSYSDRANYGYTF.

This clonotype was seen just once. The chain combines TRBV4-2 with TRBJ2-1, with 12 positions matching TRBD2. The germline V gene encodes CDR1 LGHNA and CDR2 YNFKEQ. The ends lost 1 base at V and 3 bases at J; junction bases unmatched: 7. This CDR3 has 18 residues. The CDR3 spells CASSQVLLAGGLYNEQFF. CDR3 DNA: TGTGCCAGCAGCCAAGTTCTACTAGCGGGAGGTCTCTACAATGAGCAGTTCTTC.

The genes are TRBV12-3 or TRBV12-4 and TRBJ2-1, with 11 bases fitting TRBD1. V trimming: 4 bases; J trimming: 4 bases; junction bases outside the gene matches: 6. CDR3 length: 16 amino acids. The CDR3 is CASSSRTGGPYNEQFF. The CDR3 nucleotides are TGTGCCAGCAGTTCGCGGACAGGGGGCCCATACAATGAGCAGTTCTTC.

The CDR3 sequence: CSASDRDYEQYF. The CDR3 region has the DNA TGCAGTGCTTCAGACAGGGACTACGAGCAGTACTTC. The genes are TRBV20-1 and TRBJ2-7, with 7 bases that match TRBD1. The germline CDR1 and CDR2 sequences are DFQATT and SNEGSKA (reference sequence). J gave up 3 bases and V 5 bases, and 4 bases lay outside the gene matches. The CDR3 spans 12 residues.

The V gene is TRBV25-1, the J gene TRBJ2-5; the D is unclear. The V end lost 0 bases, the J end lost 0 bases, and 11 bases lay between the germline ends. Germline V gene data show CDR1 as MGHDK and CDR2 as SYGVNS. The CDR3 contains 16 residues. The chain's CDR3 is CASSEYGVSDQETQYF. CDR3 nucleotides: TGTGCCAGCAGTGAATATGGTGTCAGCGACCAAGAGACCCAGTACTTC.

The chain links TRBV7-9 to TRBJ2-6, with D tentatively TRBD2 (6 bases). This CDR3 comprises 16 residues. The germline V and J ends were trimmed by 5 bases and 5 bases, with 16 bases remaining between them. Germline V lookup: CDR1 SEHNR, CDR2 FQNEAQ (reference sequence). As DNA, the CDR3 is TGTGCCAGCAGCCCCCCGGGGGAAGTCTGGGCCAACGTCCTGACTTTC. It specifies CASSPPGEVWANVLTF.

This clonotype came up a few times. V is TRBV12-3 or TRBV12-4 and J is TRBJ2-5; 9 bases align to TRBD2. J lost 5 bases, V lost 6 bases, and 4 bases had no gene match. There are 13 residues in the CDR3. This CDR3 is CASSFGLAETQYF. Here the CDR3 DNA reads TGTGCCAGCAGCTTCGGACTAGCGGAGACCCAGTACTTC.

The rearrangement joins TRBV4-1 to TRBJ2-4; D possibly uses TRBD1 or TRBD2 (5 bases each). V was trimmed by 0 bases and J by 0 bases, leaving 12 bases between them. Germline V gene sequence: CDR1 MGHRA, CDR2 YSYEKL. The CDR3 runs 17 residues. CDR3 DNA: TGCGCCAGCAGCCAAGATTTTGGGACGCTAGCCAAAAACATTCAGTACTTC. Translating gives CASSQDFGTLAKNIQYF.

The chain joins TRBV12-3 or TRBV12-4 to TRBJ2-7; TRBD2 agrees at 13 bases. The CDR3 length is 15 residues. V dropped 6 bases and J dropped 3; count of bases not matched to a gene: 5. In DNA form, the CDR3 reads TGTGCCAGCAGAGCCGGGACTAGCGGGATCTACGAGCAGTACTTC. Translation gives CASRAGTSGIYEQYF.

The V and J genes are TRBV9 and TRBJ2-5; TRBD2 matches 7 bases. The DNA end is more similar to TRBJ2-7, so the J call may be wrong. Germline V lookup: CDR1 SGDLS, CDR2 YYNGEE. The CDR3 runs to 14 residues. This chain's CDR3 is CASSTRPSGGEQYF. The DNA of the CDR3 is TGTGCCAGCAGCACGAGGCCCTCGGGGGGCGAGCAGTACTTC.

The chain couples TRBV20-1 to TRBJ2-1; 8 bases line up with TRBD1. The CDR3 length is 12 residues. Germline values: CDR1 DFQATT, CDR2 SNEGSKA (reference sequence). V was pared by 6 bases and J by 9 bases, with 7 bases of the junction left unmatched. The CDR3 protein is CSARQGALEQFF. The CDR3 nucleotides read TGCAGTGCAAGGCAGGGGGCGCTTGAGCAGTTCTTC.

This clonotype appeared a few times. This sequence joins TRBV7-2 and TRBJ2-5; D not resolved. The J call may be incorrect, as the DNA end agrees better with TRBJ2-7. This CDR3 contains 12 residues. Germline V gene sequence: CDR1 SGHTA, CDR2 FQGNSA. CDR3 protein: CASSAGPYEQYF. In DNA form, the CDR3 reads TGTGCCAGCAGCGCTGGACCCTACGAGCAGTACTTC.

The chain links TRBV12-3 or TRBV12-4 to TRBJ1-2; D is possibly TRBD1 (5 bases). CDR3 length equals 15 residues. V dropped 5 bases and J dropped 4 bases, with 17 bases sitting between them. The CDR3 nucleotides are TGTGCCAGCAGTGACTCCTCAACCAGGGCCTATGGCTACACCTTC. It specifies CASSDSSTRAYGYTF.

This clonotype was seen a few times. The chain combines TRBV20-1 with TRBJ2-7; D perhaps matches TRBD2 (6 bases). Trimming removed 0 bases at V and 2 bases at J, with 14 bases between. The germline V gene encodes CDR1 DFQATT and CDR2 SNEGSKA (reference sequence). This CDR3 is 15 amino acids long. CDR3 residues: CSARERTGVPYEQYF. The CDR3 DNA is TGCAGTGCTAGAGAGAGGACGGGGGTCCCCTACGAGCAGTACTTC.

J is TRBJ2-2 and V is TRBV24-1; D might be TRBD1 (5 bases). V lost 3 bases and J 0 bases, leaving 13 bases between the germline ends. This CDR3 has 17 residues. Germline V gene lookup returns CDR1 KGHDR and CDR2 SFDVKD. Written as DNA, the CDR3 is TGTGCCACCAGTGATCCGCAGACAGACCCGAACACCGGGGAGCTGTTTTTT. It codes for CATSDPQTDPNTGELFF.

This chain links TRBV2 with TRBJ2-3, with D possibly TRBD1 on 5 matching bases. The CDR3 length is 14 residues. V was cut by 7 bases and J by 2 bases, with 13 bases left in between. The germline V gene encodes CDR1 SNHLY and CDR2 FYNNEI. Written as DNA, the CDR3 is TGTGCCAGCACGCCCCAGGGTACCACAGATACGCAGTATTTT. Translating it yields CASTPQGTTDTQYF.

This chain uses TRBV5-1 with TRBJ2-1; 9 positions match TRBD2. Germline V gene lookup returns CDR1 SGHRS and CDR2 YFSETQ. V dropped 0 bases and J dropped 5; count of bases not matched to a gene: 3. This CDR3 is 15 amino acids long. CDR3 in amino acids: CASSLDLAGNNEQFF. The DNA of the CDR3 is TGCGCCAGCAGCTTGGACCTAGCGGGGAACAATGAGCAGTTCTTC. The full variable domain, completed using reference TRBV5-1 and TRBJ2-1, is KAGVTQTPRYLIKTRGQQVTLSCSPISGHRSVSWYQQTPGQGLQFLFEYFSETQRNKGNFPGRFSGRQFSNSRSEMNVSTLELGDSALYLCASSLDLAGNNEQFFGPGTRLTVL.

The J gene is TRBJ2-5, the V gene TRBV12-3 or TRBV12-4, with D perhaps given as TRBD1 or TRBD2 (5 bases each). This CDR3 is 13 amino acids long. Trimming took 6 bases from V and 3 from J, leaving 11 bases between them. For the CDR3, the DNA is TGTGCCAGCAGGTCCGGGACCAAAGAGACCCAGTACTTC. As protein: CASRSGTKETQYF.

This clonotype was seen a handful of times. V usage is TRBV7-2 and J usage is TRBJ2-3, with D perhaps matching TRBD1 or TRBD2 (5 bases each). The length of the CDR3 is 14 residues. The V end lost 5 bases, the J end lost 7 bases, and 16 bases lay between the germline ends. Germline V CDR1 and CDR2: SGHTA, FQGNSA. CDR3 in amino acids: CASSLLFGAYTQYF. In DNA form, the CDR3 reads TGTGCCAGCAGCCTCCTGTTCGGGGCCTATACGCAGTATTTT.

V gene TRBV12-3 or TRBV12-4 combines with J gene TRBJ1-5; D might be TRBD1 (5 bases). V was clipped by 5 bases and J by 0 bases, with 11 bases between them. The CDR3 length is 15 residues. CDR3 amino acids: CASSLRDGSNQPQHF. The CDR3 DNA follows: TGTGCCAGCAGTCTCCGGGACGGTAGCAATCAGCCCCAGCATTTT.

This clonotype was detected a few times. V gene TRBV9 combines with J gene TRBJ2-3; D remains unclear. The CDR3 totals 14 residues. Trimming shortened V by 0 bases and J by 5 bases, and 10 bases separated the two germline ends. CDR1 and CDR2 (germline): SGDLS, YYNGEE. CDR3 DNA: TGTGCCAGCAGCGTAGGGGGTAAGCGAGATACGCAGTATTTT. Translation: CASSVGGKRDTQYF.

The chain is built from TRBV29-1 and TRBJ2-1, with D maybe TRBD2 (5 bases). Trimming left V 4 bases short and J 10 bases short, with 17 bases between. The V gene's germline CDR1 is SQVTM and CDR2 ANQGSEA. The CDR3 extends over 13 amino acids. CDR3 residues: CSVVYSRSGEQFF. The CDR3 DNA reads TGCAGCGTTGTTTATAGCCGGTCGGGGGAGCAGTTCTTC.

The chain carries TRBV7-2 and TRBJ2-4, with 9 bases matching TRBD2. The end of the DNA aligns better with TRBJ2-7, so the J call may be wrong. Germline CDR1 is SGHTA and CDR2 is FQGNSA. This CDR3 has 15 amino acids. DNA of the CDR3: TGTGCCAGCAGCTTAGTCCGGACTAGCGCGTACGAGCAGTACTTC. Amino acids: CASSLVRTSAYEQYF.

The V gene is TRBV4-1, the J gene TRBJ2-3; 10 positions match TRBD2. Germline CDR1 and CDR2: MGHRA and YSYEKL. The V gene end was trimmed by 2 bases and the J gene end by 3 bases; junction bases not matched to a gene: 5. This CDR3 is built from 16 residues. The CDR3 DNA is TGCGCCAGCAGCCAACGACTAGCGGGTCAGACAGATACGCAGTATTTT. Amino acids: CASSQRLAGQTDTQYF.

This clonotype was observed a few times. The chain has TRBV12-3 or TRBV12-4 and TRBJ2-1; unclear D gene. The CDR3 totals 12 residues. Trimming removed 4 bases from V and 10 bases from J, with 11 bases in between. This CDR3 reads CASSYISREQFF. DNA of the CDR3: TGTGCCAGCAGTTACATATCCCGGGAGCAGTTCTTC.

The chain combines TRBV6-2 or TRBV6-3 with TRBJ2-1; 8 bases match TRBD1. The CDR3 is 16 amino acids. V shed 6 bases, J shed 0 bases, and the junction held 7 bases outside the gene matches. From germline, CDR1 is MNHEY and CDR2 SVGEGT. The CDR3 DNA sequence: TGTGCCAGCAGCCCCAACAGGGGGGCCTCCTACAATGAGCAGTTCTTC. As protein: CASSPNRGASYNEQFF.

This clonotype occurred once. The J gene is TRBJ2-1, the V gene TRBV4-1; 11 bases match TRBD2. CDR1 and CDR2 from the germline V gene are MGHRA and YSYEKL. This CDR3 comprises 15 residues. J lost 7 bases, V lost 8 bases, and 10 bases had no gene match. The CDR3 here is CASLLLAGDGNEQFF. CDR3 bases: TGCGCCAGCTTATTACTAGCGGGAGATGGTAATGAGCAGTTCTTC.